These T cell receptor beta chains were read from a single sample in a study of blood T cell repertoires in COVID-19. The table came from immunoSEQ multiplex PCR; TCRdb's copy has only in-frame clones and leaves some out. The sample records roughly 120,000 clones, about 83% being singletons. The specimen sequenced was peripheral blood. The receptors were sampled from a human donor in a cohort sampled during active COVID-19. Both conserved end residues are part of each CDR3. The D gene is left open where the match is weak. Part of the rows lack a size; the others show once, few, many or a class for expanded clones.

>NA|TRBJ2-7|16|TRBV11-1|TRBD1
CASSLVGTGSSYEQYF
TGTGCCAGCAGCTTAGTAGGGACAGGCAGCTCCTACGAGCAGTACTTC
>NA|TRBJ1-5|19|TRBV10-1|TRBD1
CASSGQEGALGESNQPQHF
TGCGCCAGCAGTGGTCAAGAGGGGGCCCTCGGGGAGAGCAATCAGCCCCAGCATTTT
>NA|TRBJ2-3|13|TRBV19|TRBD2
CASSRGRGDTQYF
TGTGCCAGTAGCCGCGGGAGGGGCGATACGCAGTATTTT
>NA|TRBJ2-2|19|TRBV24-1|NA
CATSVAAGRPGGGTGELFF
TGTGCCACCAGTGTCGCGGCGGGGAGGCCCGGTGGAGGTACCGGGGAGCTGTTTTTT
>NA|TRBJ2-3|14|TRBV28|NA
CASSFASRTDTQYF
TGTGCCAGCAGTTTCGCTAGTCGCACAGATACGCAGTATTTT
>NA|TRBJ1-3|15|TRBV9|NA
CASTTGGPSGNTIYF
TGTGCCAGCACCACGGGGGGACCCTCTGGAAACACCATATATTTT
>NA|TRBJ2-1|13|TRBV19|TRBD2
CASTQRETNEQFF
TGTGCCAGTACTCAGCGGGAAACGAATGAGCAGTTCTTC
>NA|TRBJ2-7|16|TRBV5-1|TRBD1
CASSSMTGTGSYEQYF
TGCGCCAGCAGCTCGATGACCGGGACAGGGTCCTACGAGCAGTACTTC
>once|TRBJ2-3|14|TRBV2|NA
CASRGLVSTDTQYF
TGTGCCAGCCGAGGACTGGTTAGCACAGATACGCAGTATTTT
>few|TRBJ2-2|15|TRBV30|TRBD1
CAWKGGTGYTGELFF
TGTGCCTGGAAAGGCGGGACAGGTTACACCGGGGAGCTGTTTTTT
>NA|TRBJ1-1|12|TRBV7-9|NA
CASSFRDIKAFF
TGTGCCAGCAGCTTCCGAGATATCAAAGCTTTCTTT
>NA|TRBJ2-3|12|TRBV12-3/TRBV12-4|NA
CASSLSSDTQYF
TGTGCCAGCAGTTTATCTTCAGATACGCAGTATTTT
>NA|TRBJ2-7|16|TRBV7-2|TRBD2
CASSLDIAGGEGEQYF
TGTGCCAGCAGCTTAGACATAGCGGGGGGTGAAGGCGAGCAGTACTTC
>once|TRBJ2-3|15|TRBV5-1|NA
CASSLSSALTDTQYF
TGCGCCAGCAGCTTGTCTAGCGCACTCACAGATACGCAGTATTTT
>NA|TRBJ2-1|16|TRBV7-2|NA
CASSLGLRGSYNEQFF
TGTGCCAGCAGCTTAGGGTTACGGGGGTCCTACAATGAGCAGTTCTTC
>NA|TRBJ1-4|16|TRBV7-8|TRBD1
CASSIPGTGVREKLFF
TGTGCCAGCAGCATCCCCGGGACAGGGGTGCGAGAAAAACTGTTTTTT
>once|TRBJ2-7|17|TRBV4-1|TRBD1
CASSQGGGQGGFYEQYF
TGCGCCAGCAGCCAAGGGGGGGGACAGGGTGGTTTCTACGAGCAGTACTTC
>NA|TRBJ2-1|16|TRBV7-2|NA
CASSLVGGISYNEQFF
TGTGCCAGCAGCTTAGTTGGGGGGATCTCCTACAATGAGCAGTTCTTC
>few|TRBJ1-5|14|TRBV3-1/TRBV3-2|NA
CASSQDGVNQPQHF
TGTGCCAGCAGCCAAGATGGAGTAAATCAGCCCCAGCATTTT
>NA|TRBJ2-7|16|TRBV9|TRBD2
CASSVGPSGGSYEQYF
TGTGCCAGCAGCGTAGGCCCGTCGGGAGGCTCCTACGAGCAGTACTTC
>many|TRBJ1-5|13|TRBV6-6|NA
CASRPQGNQPQHF
TGTGCCAGCAGACCTCAGGGGAATCAGCCCCAGCATTTT
>NA|TRBJ2-7|14|TRBV10-3|TRBD2
CATRLPGLAFEQYF
TGTGCCACCCGGCTTCCCGGACTAGCCTTCGAGCAGTACTTC
>NA|TRBJ2-1|15|TRBV7-2|TRBD1
CASSLGQGRTGEQFF
TGTGCCAGCAGCTTAGGACAGGGAAGGACGGGTGAGCAGTTCTTC
>NA|TRBJ2-7|10|TRBV25-1|NA
CASNTYEQYF
TGTGCCAGCAATACCTACGAGCAGTACTTC
>NA|TRBJ2-7|11|TRBV19|NA
CASSLSGEQYF
TGTGCCAGTAGCCTTTCCGGTGAGCAGTACTTC
>NA|TRBJ2-7|16|TRBV19|TRBD2
CASSDLSGRHPSEQYF
TGTGCCAGTAGTGATCTTAGCGGGCGCCACCCTTCCGAGCAGTACTTC
>NA|TRBJ2-4|15|TRBV6-5|NA
CASRFSTDAKNIQYF
TGTGCCAGCAGGTTTTCGACAGACGCCAAAAACATTCAGTACTTC
>NA|TRBJ2-5|14|TRBV29-1|TRBD2
CSVLTSGIRETQYF
TGCAGCGTTCTGACTAGCGGGATAAGGGAGACCCAGTACTTC